What follows is one T cell receptor (beta chain) and its context. What it binds is not known. Germline V CDR1 and CDR2: MDHEN, SYDVKM. CDR3 length: 12 residues. V lost 6 bases, J lost 8 bases, and 3 bases stayed unmatched. The data were taken from a study of T cell repertoires in cytomegalovirus infection. Study-level information: Indicated by public TCR beta signatures were CMV infection and matching HLA type.

Whole-study findings and limits: Pooled public TCR beta family frequency picked out CMV carriers with the relevant HLA. There were HLA-C-restricted CMV-specific TCR beta clonotypes dominating the ex vivo response.

Via MiXCR, TCRdb re-called the reads, giving one row per CDR3 protein. The table includes about 260,000 distinct CDR3 sequences, roughly 13% detected once. Sequenced: PBMCs. The chain is built from TRBV28 and TRBJ1-2, with 10 bases identical to TRBD1. This TCR was sampled from a human donor in good health (CMV status not recorded). Some clones in this sample may be carry-over from other donors' samples. CDR3: CASRSGQGGYTF. The CDR3 DNA is TGTGCCAGCAGATCGGGACAGGGGGGCTACACCTTC.